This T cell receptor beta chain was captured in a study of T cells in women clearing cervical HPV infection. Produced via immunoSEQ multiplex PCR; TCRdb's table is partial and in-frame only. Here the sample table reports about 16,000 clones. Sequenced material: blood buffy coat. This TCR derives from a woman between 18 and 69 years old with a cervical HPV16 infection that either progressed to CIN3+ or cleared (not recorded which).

CDR3 DNA, as far as it was read: TGTGCCAGCTCACGGAACTCTTACACAGATACC. This codes for CASSRNSYTDT. The whole CDR3 is CASSRNSYTDTYTF. This chain links TRBV18 with TRBJ1-2, with D uncertain. Sequencing ends 3 residues short of the CDR3 end; the germline J gene provides the rest. There are 14 residues in the CDR3. From germline, CDR1 is KGHSH and CDR2 LQKENI.